The 27 T cell receptor beta chains below come from one sample, sequenced in a study of CD8 T cells in Susac syndrome. An amount of RNA that ranged from roughly 0.5 to 1 ug was reverse transcribed with random hexamers. MiXCR, applied by TCRdb to the immunoSEQ multiplex PCR reads, yields one record per CDR3 protein. The sample lists roughly 150,000 distinct CDR3 sequences, approximately 92% occurring once. The source material was CD4+ T cells from PBMCs. All receptors derive from a human donor in good health.

The chain recombines TRBV5-6 with TRBJ2-6; D may correspond to TRBD1 or TRBD2 (6 bases each). The germline gives CDR1 SGHDT, CDR2 YYEEEE. V lost 4 bases, J lost 2 bases, and 10 bases lay in between. CDR3 length: 15 residues. CDR3 amino acids: CASSDRGAGANVLTF. As DNA, the CDR3 is TGTGCCAGCAGCGATAGGGGGGCTGGGGCCAACGTCCTGACTTTC. The entire variable domain, with the rest obtained from reference TRBV5-6 and TRBJ2-6, is as follows: DAGVTQSPTHLIKTRGQQVTLRCSPKSGHDTVSWYQQALGQGPQFIFQYYEEEERQRGNFPDRFSGHQFPNYSSELNVNALLLGDSALYLCASSDRGAGANVLTFGAGSRLTVL.

The V and J genes are TRBV5-1 and TRBJ2-5; D unclear. The CDR3 extends over 15 amino acids. The germline V gene has CDR1 SGHRS and CDR2 YFSETQ. Between the trimmed V and J ends, which lost 6 bases and 4 bases, there was a span of 19 bases. CDR3 loop: CASTPGGQAVETQYF. CDR3 coding DNA: TGCGCCAGCACCCCGGGTGGGCAGGCTGTAGAGACCCAGTACTTC.

The chain carries TRBV20-1 and TRBJ2-1; 9 nucleotides align to TRBD2. Germline CDR1 DFQATT, CDR2 SNEGSKA (reference sequence). This CDR3 region has 17 residues. J gave up 0 bases and V 0 bases, and 6 bases lay outside the gene matches. CDR3 sequence reads: CSARDPSGEGSYNEQFF. Here the CDR3 DNA reads TGCAGTGCTAGAGACCCTAGCGGGGAAGGCTCCTACAATGAGCAGTTCTTC.

The V call is TRBV24-1, the J call TRBJ2-2; the D is unclear. V was shortened by 5 bases and J by 3 bases, with 6 bases between the two germline ends. The CDR3 loop spans 13 amino acids. From germline, CDR1 is KGHDR and CDR2 SFDVKD. CDR3 region: CATSGIYTGELFF. Written as DNA, the CDR3 is TGTGCCACCAGTGGGATTTACACCGGGGAGCTGTTTTTT.

This clonotype was observed a single time. The chain recombines TRBV18 with TRBJ1-2, with unresolved D. Germline CDR1 reads KGHSH; CDR2 reads LQKENI. Between the trimmed V and J ends, which lost 3 bases and 8 bases, there was a span of 10 bases. The CDR3 loop spans 12 amino acids. The CDR3 here is CASSPQERGYTF. The CDR3 DNA reads as TGTGCCAGCTCACCTCAGGAGCGCGGCTACACCTTC.

This rearrangement joins TRBV7-2 to TRBJ2-1, with TRBD2 identical over 9 bases. With 3 bases clipped from V and 9 bases from J, the junction kept 6 bases outside the gene matches. This CDR3 is 14 amino acids long. Germline CDR1 SGHTA, CDR2 FQGNSA. CDR3 loop: CASSFGGGAIEQFF. The CDR3 nucleotides read TGTGCCAGCAGCTTTGGCGGGGGGGCCATTGAGCAGTTCTTC.

V is TRBV29-1 and J is TRBJ2-5, with 7 bases matching TRBD1. The germline gives CDR1 SQVTM, CDR2 ANQGSEA. CDR3 length equals 13 residues. V was pared by 5 bases and J by 5 bases, with 8 bases of the junction left unmatched. The CDR3 reads CSVSGRQGETQYF. The CDR3 DNA sequence: TGCAGCGTTAGTGGAAGACAGGGCGAGACCCAGTACTTC.

The chain recombines TRBV5-1 with TRBJ1-5, with 8 bases that match TRBD1. The CDR3 contains 16 residues. The trim removed 4 bases at V and 7 bases at J, leaving 13 bases unmatched. The germline CDR1 and CDR2 sequences are SGHRS and YFSETQ. The CDR3 DNA reads TGCGCCAGCAGCCCAGGTTGGACAGGGACAGAACAGCCCCAGCATTTT. Encoded protein: CASSPGWTGTEQPQHF. The full variable domain, completed using reference TRBV5-1 and TRBJ1-5, is KAGVTQTPRYLIKTRGQQVTLSCSPISGHRSVSWYQQTPGQGLQFLFEYFSETQRNKGNFPGRFSGRQFSNSRSEMNVSTLELGDSALYLCASSPGWTGTEQPQHFGDGTRLSIL.

V is TRBV3-1 and J is TRBJ1-6; 8 bases map to TRBD1. The germline CDR1 and CDR2 sequences are LGHDT and YNNKEL (reference sequence). The V segment lost 2 bases and the J segment 10 bases; nucleotides outside the gene matches: 10. This CDR3 comprises 16 residues. The DNA for the CDR3 is TGTGCCAGCAGCCAATATATGACAGGGGCGCAGTCACCCCTCCACTTT. It specifies CASSQYMTGAQSPLHF.

This chain uses TRBV7-9 with TRBJ2-2, with D perhaps TRBD1 (5 bases). Trimming removed 5 bases at V and 2 bases at J, with 9 bases between. This CDR3 has 14 amino acids. Germline V gene data show CDR1 as SEHNR and CDR2 as FQNEAQ (reference sequence). CDR3 residues: CASSHDSNTGELFF. DNA for the CDR3: TGTGCCAGCAGCCATGACAGTAACACCGGGGAGCTGTTTTTT.

The CDR3 DNA sequence: TGTGCCAGCAGCCAAGATCGGGGGGGCTACGAGCAGTACTTC. It is translated as CASSQDRGGYEQYF. The V gene is TRBV3-1, the J gene TRBJ2-7; 8 bases are shared with TRBD2. This CDR3 is 14 amino acids long. In germline, CDR1 is LGHDT, CDR2 YNNKEL (reference sequence). V lost 0 bases and J lost 3; bases outside the gene matches: 1.

The genes are TRBV5-6 and TRBJ1-5; D is undetermined. V was cut by 1 base and J by 5 bases, with 10 bases left in between. The CDR3 loop spans 14 amino acids. The germline CDR1 and CDR2 sequences are SGHDT and YYEEEE. CDR3: CASSLYRRDQPQHF. The CDR3 nucleotides read TGTGCCAGCAGCTTGTACCGTCGGGATCAGCCCCAGCATTTT.

The rearrangement uses TRBV20-1 and TRBJ1-5; TRBD1 matches 8 bases. Germline V gene sequence: CDR1 DFQATT, CDR2 SNEGSKA (reference sequence). The CDR3 is 14 amino acids. Trimming removed 5 bases from V and 7 bases from J; junction bases left unmatched: 10. The DNA of the CDR3 is TGCAGTGCTGGAGGACAGGGAGTAGGCCAGCCCCAGCATTTT. This translates into CSAGGQGVGQPQHF.

The chain joins TRBV7-6 to TRBJ1-6, with D unclear. V dropped 0 bases and J dropped 8 bases, with 5 bases sitting between them. The V gene's germline CDR1 is SGHVS and CDR2 FNYEAQ. The CDR3 is 13 residues long. The CDR3 sequence is CASSLASDSPLHF. The CDR3, as DNA: TGTGCCAGCAGCTTAGCGAGTGATTCACCCCTCCACTTT. Combining the CDR3 with reference TRBV7-6 and TRBJ1-6 gives the whole variable domain GAGVSQSPRYKVTKRGQDVALRCDPISGHVSLYWYRQALGQGPEFLTYFNYEAQQDKSGLPNDRFSAERPEGSISTLTIQRTEQRDSAMYRCASSLASDSPLHFGNGTRLTVT.

The chain couples TRBV12-3 or TRBV12-4 to TRBJ1-1; D uncertain. The ends were cut back, 3 bases at V and 4 bases at J, with 9 bases in the middle. The CDR3 totals 13 residues. The CDR3 DNA sequence: TGTGCCAGCAGTTTTCGCCCAGGCACTGAAGCTTTCTTT. This gives the protein CASSFRPGTEAFF.

This chain's CDR3 is CASSEALRANTIYF. The CDR3 bases are TGTGCCAGCAGTGAAGCGCTTCGGGCGAACACCATATATTTT. This chain connects TRBV2 to TRBJ1-3; D is unclear. Germline V gives CDR1 SNHLY, CDR2 FYNNEI. V lost 0 bases and J lost 7, with 10 bases in between. The CDR3 is 14 residues long.

J is TRBJ2-3 and V is TRBV9, with D possibly called TRBD1 or TRBD2 (5 bases each). CDR1 is SGDLS, CDR2 YYNGEE, per germline. There are 14 residues in the CDR3. Trimming took off 4 bases at V and 5 bases at J, with 14 bases between the two ends. The CDR3 nucleotides are TGTGCCAGCAGCTCCCGGGGCCGAGGAGATACGCAGTATTTT. Protein product: CASSSRGRGDTQYF.

The chain is built from TRBV29-1 and TRBJ1-2; D is perhaps TRBD1 (6 bases). Trimming shortened V by 8 bases and J by 4 bases, and 14 bases separated the two germline ends. Looked up from germline, CDR1 is SQVTM and CDR2 is ANQGSEA. The length of the CDR3 is 12 residues. As DNA, the CDR3 is TGCAGCACAGGAGGGACACCCTATGGCTACACCTTC. Its translation is CSTGGTPYGYTF.

V is TRBV13 and J is TRBJ2-5; no reliable D call. The V end lost 9 bases, the J end lost 4 bases, and 18 bases lay between the germline ends. Germline CDR1 reads PRHDT; CDR2 reads FYEKMQ (reference sequence). CDR3 size: 14 residues. This CDR3 reads CASSTGAGAETQYF. The DNA of the CDR3 is TGTGCCAGTTCAACCGGAGCCGGAGCAGAGACCCAGTACTTC. The full variable domain, rest sourced from reference TRBV13 and TRBJ2-5, is AAGVIQSPRHLIKEKRETATLKCYPIPRHDTVYWYQQGPGQDPQFLISFYEKMQSDKGSIPDRFSAQQFSDYHSELNMSSLELGDSALYFCASSTGAGAETQYFGPGTRLLVL.

V and J are TRBV7-8 and TRBJ2-7, with D perhaps TRBD1 (6 bases). This CDR3 comprises 14 residues. Looked up from germline, CDR1 is SGHVS and CDR2 is FQNEAQ. V lost 1 base and J 2 bases, leaving 9 bases between the germline ends. The CDR3 coding sequence is TGTGCCAGCAGCTTAGTGGACAGTGCCTACGAGCAGTACTTC. It translates to CASSLVDSAYEQYF.

This chain links TRBV30 with TRBJ1-3, with D unclear. The CDR3 spans 13 residues. Deletions cut 1 base from V and 0 bases from J, with 4 bases between. The V gene's germline CDR1 is GTSNPN and CDR2 SVGIG (reference sequence). The CDR3 spells CAWSGISGNTIYF. CDR3 DNA: TGTGCCTGGAGTGGGATCTCTGGAAACACCATATATTTT.

The chain couples TRBV25-1 to TRBJ2-7, with 8 nucleotides matching TRBD2. The CDR3 spans 16 residues. The ends lost 1 base at V and 4 bases at J; junction bases unmatched: 9. Germline CDR1 MGHDK, CDR2 SYGVNS. The chain's CDR3 is CASSEWGGGGRYEQYF. The CDR3 bases are TGTGCCAGCAGTGAATGGGGCGGCGGGGGGCGGTACGAGCAGTACTTC.

The chain carries TRBV12-3 or TRBV12-4 and TRBJ2-7, with 8 bases that match TRBD1. The CDR3 has 14 residues. After removal of 7 bases from V and 6 bases from J, the junction contained 11 bases not matched to a gene. The CDR3 loop is CASTNPDRGREQYF. As DNA, the CDR3 is TGTGCCAGCACTAATCCCGACAGGGGCCGCGAGCAGTACTTC.

V gene TRBV5-1 combines with J gene TRBJ2-5; 9 positions match TRBD1. Germline loops: CDR1 SGHRS, CDR2 YFSETQ. The CDR3 contains 14 residues. The ends lost 4 bases at V and 5 bases at J; junction bases unmatched: 6. The CDR3 DNA reads TGCGCCAGCAGCGAGGGACAGGGAAAGGAGACCCAGTACTTC. Protein product: CASSEGQGKETQYF.

This chain joins TRBV6-5 and TRBJ2-5; 9 positions agree with TRBD2. The germline V gene has CDR1 MNHEY and CDR2 SVGAGI. The trim removed 1 base at V and 1 base at J, leaving 4 bases unmatched. The CDR3 consists of 16 residues. The CDR3 here is CASSYWLAGPQETQYF. The CDR3 nucleotides read TGTGCCAGCAGTTACTGGCTAGCGGGGCCCCAAGAGACCCAGTACTTC.

The gene calls are TRBV7-2 and TRBJ2-1, with unresolved D. From germline, CDR1 is SGHTA and CDR2 FQGNSA. Trimming stripped 6 bases from V and 9 bases from J, with 9 bases between. The CDR3 spans 11 residues. The CDR3 DNA is TGTGCCAGCAGTTTCCAGAGTGAGCAGTTCTTC. This codes for CASSFQSEQFF.

V gene TRBV7-6 combines with J gene TRBJ1-3, with D perhaps TRBD1 (5 bases). This CDR3 is built from 16 residues. The V gene's germline CDR1 is SGHVS and CDR2 FNYEAQ. V shed 1 base and J shed 4 bases, with 14 bases lying between them. CDR3 coding DNA: TGTGCCAGCAGCTTAGGCGGGGGAGCGGAGGGAAACACCATATATTTT. This codes for CASSLGGGAEGNTIYF.